These 23 T cell receptor beta chains were all obtained from the same sample, sequenced in a study of beta chain features in type 1 diabetes (dated by TCRdb to 2017 to 2018). The paper as a whole reports these results and caveats: A moderate but significant shortening of TCRB CDR3 length was observed in type 1 diabetes patients in all four CD4+ subsets.

The library was prepared using the immunoSEQ multiplex PCR assay. All of the isolated RNA was reverse transcribed with the High Capacity cDNA Reverse Transcription Kit, so expressed TCRB transcripts were sequenced. Here the immuneACCESS table is served through TCRdb, limited to in-frame sequences with V and J called. Missing clones are a known gap in these copies; in checked studies unresolved V genes cover under half, and the rest lacks a known reason. Here the sample has under 300,000 clones; around 24% occur a single time. Roughly 0.013% of the sample comes from the top ten. These receptors lack a known antigen. The sequenced sample was naive CD4+ T cells from blood. This specimen's cell subset or site label, per the study, means: true naive CD4+ T cells. Receptor source: a woman in her thirties with type 1 diabetes.

The rearrangement joins TRBV18 to TRBJ2-5; 7 nucleotides align to TRBD1. The CDR3 spans 14 residues. V trimming: 6 bases; J trimming: 5 bases; junction bases outside the gene matches: 9. Germline V gives CDR1 KGHSH, CDR2 LQKENI. Here the CDR3 reads CASSADRSYETQYF. CDR3 nucleotide sequence: TGTGCCAGCTCGGCGGACAGGTCCTACGAGACCCAGTACTTC.

The chain links TRBV5-4 to TRBJ2-7; 7 bases are shared with TRBD2. CDR1 and CDR2 from the germline V gene are SGHNT and YYREEE (reference sequence). The CDR3 consists of 15 residues. V shed 1 base, J shed 3 bases, and the junction held 7 bases outside the gene matches. The CDR3 sequence: CASSLMVGGNYEQYF. DNA for the CDR3: TGTGCCAGCAGCTTGATGGTGGGAGGGAACTACGAGCAGTACTTC.

This chain connects TRBV20-1 to TRBJ1-1; 10 bases map to TRBD1. V lost 4 bases, J lost 10 bases, and 3 bases stayed unmatched. The CDR3 has 11 amino acids. Germline V gene sequence: CDR1 DFQATT, CDR2 SNEGSKA (reference sequence). The DNA of the CDR3 is TGCAGTGCTACCGGACAGGGGGGAGCTTTCTTT. It encodes CSATGQGGAFF.

J is TRBJ1-5 and V is TRBV4-1; tentative D call: TRBD1 (6 bases). Germline assignment: CDR1 MGHRA and CDR2 YSYEKL. Trimming took 0 bases from V and 4 from J, leaving 13 bases between them. This CDR3 region has 16 residues. CDR3 sequence reads: CASSQDRFGQNQPQHF. The CDR3 region has the DNA TGCGCCAGCAGCCAAGATCGGTTTGGACAGAATCAGCCCCAGCATTTT.

This clone was detected only a few times. The chain joins TRBV4-1 to TRBJ1-5; the D gene is possibly TRBD1 (6 bases). V was cut by 3 bases and J by 3 bases, with 12 bases left in between. Germline V lookup: CDR1 MGHRA, CDR2 YSYEKL. This CDR3 spans 15 amino acids. CDR3 residues: CASSHGTGFNQPQHF. The CDR3 DNA is TGCGCCAGCAGCCATGGCACAGGGTTCAATCAGCCCCAGCATTTT.

V is TRBV4-1 and J is TRBJ2-7; 11 bases are shared with TRBD2. The CDR3 spans 16 residues. With 3 bases clipped from V and 5 bases from J, the junction kept 9 bases outside the gene matches. Germline V gene lookup returns CDR1 MGHRA and CDR2 YSYEKL. CDR3 loop: CASSHISGRASDEQYF. The CDR3 DNA sequence: TGCGCCAGCAGCCACATTAGCGGGAGGGCCTCGGACGAGCAGTACTTC.

The V call is TRBV6-1, the J call TRBJ1-1; D might be TRBD1 (6 bases). Trimming shortened V by 1 base and J by 8 bases, and 11 bases separated the two germline ends. This CDR3 has 13 residues. The germline CDR1 and CDR2 sequences are MNHNS and SASEGT. CDR3 protein: CASSEVRQAEAFF. The DNA of the CDR3 is TGTGCCAGCAGTGAAGTCCGACAGGCAGAAGCTTTCTTT.

V is TRBV11-2 and J is TRBJ1-4; D gene uncertain. With 1 base removed from V and 7 bases from J, the gap between germline ends came to 13 bases. This CDR3 comprises 15 residues. The germline gives CDR1 SGHAT, CDR2 FQNNGV. The DNA for the CDR3 is TGTGCCAGCAGCTTAGGGCTAACAGCTGGTGAAAAACTGTTTTTT. Translating gives CASSLGLTAGEKLFF.

This chain joins TRBV18 and TRBJ1-2; D remains unclear. Germline V gene sequence: CDR1 KGHSH, CDR2 LQKENI. Deletions cut 3 bases from V and 2 bases from J, with 16 bases between. The CDR3 length is 16 residues. The CDR3 region has the DNA TGTGCCAGCTCACCTAACATGGAGCGGAAAAACTATGGCTACACCTTC. Its protein is CASSPNMERKNYGYTF.

The chain has TRBV5-1 and TRBJ2-5, with D possibly TRBD1 on 6 matching bases. Germline V gene data show CDR1 as SGHRS and CDR2 as YFSETQ. The CDR3 contains 14 residues. The ends were cut back, 0 bases at V and 2 bases at J, with 8 bases in the middle. CDR3 nucleotide sequence: TGCGCCAGCAGCTTGGTGGGACAACAAGAGACCCAGTACTTC. Its translation is CASSLVGQQETQYF.

This clone was observed a handful of times. The J gene is TRBJ2-5, the V gene TRBV5-6; TRBD2 agrees at 13 bases. The CDR3 consists of 17 residues. The J segment lost 5 bases and the V segment lost 0 bases, leaving 7 bases of the junction unmatched. Germline assignment: CDR1 SGHDT and CDR2 YYEEEE. CDR3 sequence (DNA): TGTGCCAGCAGCTTGGTTACTAGCGGGAGGGTAAGGGAGACCCAGTACTTC. Amino acid sequence: CASSLVTSGRVRETQYF.

This clone occurred a few times. This chain connects TRBV4-1 to TRBJ1-3; no clear D. Trimming pared 4 bases from V and 0 bases from J, leaving 16 bases between. This CDR3 comprises 17 residues. Germline CDR1 and CDR2: MGHRA and YSYEKL. CDR3 DNA: TGCGCCAGCAGCCGAGGAATCGGCTCCTACTCTGGAAACACCATATATTTT. Translation: CASSRGIGSYSGNTIYF.

The V gene is TRBV7-8, the J gene TRBJ2-1; 8 bases match TRBD1. Germline CDR1 is SGHVS and CDR2 is FQNEAQ. J gave up 5 bases and V 6 bases, and 12 bases lay outside the gene matches. This CDR3 region has 16 residues. The CDR3 DNA is TGTGCCAGCAGTTTTTCCCGACAGGGGTTCCACAATGAGCAGTTCTTC. Its translation: CASSFSRQGFHNEQFF.

In this sample, this clone turned up a few times. The chain couples TRBV19 to TRBJ2-1; TRBD2 matches at 9 bases. Germline-derived CDR1 and CDR2 are LNHDA and SQIVND (reference sequence). This CDR3 spans 15 amino acids. J gave up 1 base and V 4 bases, and 2 bases lay outside the gene matches. CDR3 residues: CASSTLAGSYNEQFF. CDR3 sequence (DNA): TGTGCCAGTAGTACCCTAGCGGGATCCTACAATGAGCAGTTCTTC.

The chain has TRBV9 and TRBJ2-6, with no clear D. Germline lookup yields CDR1 SGDLS and CDR2 YYNGEE. CDR3 length: 16 residues. The ends were cut back, 6 bases at V and 0 bases at J, with 13 bases in the middle. CDR3 amino acids: CASTALPGSGANVLTF. CDR3 nucleotide sequence: TGTGCCAGCACTGCTCTACCGGGCTCTGGGGCCAACGTCCTGACTTTC.

Only a few counts were recorded for this clone. This rearrangement joins TRBV2 to TRBJ1-1; D unclear. The germline V and J ends were trimmed by 8 bases and 4 bases, with 8 bases remaining between them. CDR1 is SNHLY and CDR2 is FYNNEI in the germline V gene. The CDR3 loop spans 11 amino acids. CDR3 DNA: TGTGCCAGCGGGAGGAGCACTGAAGCTTTCTTT. Its protein is CASGRSTEAFF.

This clone occurred a few times. This chain joins TRBV7-9 and TRBJ2-3, with 11 positions matching TRBD2. CDR1 is SEHNR and CDR2 is FQNEAQ in the germline V gene (reference sequence). The CDR3 runs 17 residues. J was trimmed by 4 bases and V by 0 bases; bases with no gene match: 6. CDR3 in amino acids: CASSLAQTSGKPDTQYF. The CDR3 nucleotides read TGTGCCAGCAGCTTAGCTCAGACTAGCGGGAAACCAGATACGCAGTATTTT.

Points on this clone: Germline is not matched at one junction end, which may reflect a read error. The chain is built from TRBV29-1 and TRBJ2-2; TRBD1 matches at 7 bases. Germline V gives CDR1 SQVTM, CDR2 ANQGSEA. The CDR3 runs 12 residues. CDR3 sequence reads: CSFDRVDGELFF. CDR3 DNA: TGCAGCTTTGACAGGGTGGACGGGGAGCTGTTTTTT.

V usage is TRBV5-1 and J usage is TRBJ2-1; D gene ambiguous. Germline CDR1 SGHRS, CDR2 YFSETQ. The V and J ends lost 4 bases and 7 bases respectively, with 6 bases between them. The CDR3 contains 11 residues. The DNA for the CDR3 is TGCGCCAGCAGCGTGACAAATGAGCAGTTCTTC. This codes for CASSVTNEQFF.

This chain links TRBV18 with TRBJ1-2; 8 bases agree with TRBD1. The CDR3 runs 15 residues. In germline, CDR1 is KGHSH, CDR2 LQKENI. Losses at the gene ends were 3 bases for V and 4 bases for J; bases not matched to a gene: 7. The CDR3, as DNA: TGTGCCAGCTCACCTACAACGGGACAGGTCTATGGCTACACCTTC. Amino acids: CASSPTTGQVYGYTF.

The J gene is TRBJ2-7, the V gene TRBV18, with a weak D call TRBD2 (6 bases). Trimming left V 4 bases short and J 4 bases short, with 17 bases between. The CDR3 sequence is 15 residues long. The germline V gene has CDR1 KGHSH and CDR2 LQKENI. CDR3: CASSLGLARHYEQYF. CDR3 DNA: TGTGCCAGCTCACTCGGTCTAGCGAGGCATTACGAGCAGTACTTC.

V is TRBV4-1 and J is TRBJ1-5, with TRBD1 matching 7 bases. The trim removed 1 base at V and 0 bases at J, leaving 3 bases unmatched. Looked up from germline, CDR1 is MGHRA and CDR2 is YSYEKL. This CDR3 has 16 residues. CDR3: CASSQVKGASNQPQHF. CDR3 coding DNA: TGCGCCAGCAGCCAAGTCAAGGGGGCTAGCAATCAGCCCCAGCATTTT.

This clone has only a few counts. V usage is TRBV7-2 and J usage is TRBJ2-7, with TRBD2 as a possible D gene (5 bases). Per germline, CDR1 SGHTA and CDR2 FQGNSA. Trimming removed 5 bases at V and 4 bases at J, with 15 bases between. The CDR3 sequence is 14 residues long. CDR3: CASSVVDSLYEQYF. The CDR3 DNA follows: TGTGCCAGCAGCGTAGTGGACTCCCTTTACGAGCAGTACTTC.